The 9 T cell receptor beta chains below all came from one sample that was sequenced in a study of cytomegalovirus exposure and HLA in healthy donors. Assay used: immunoSEQ multiplex PCR; TCRdb lists only in-frame clones, some missing. The top ten hold around 0.96% of the sample, which has some 290,000 clones, approximately 91% seen once. Sequencing was carried out using PBMCs. The receptors were gathered from a man aged 25 to 45 in good health and CMV-seronegative.

The chain employs TRBV12-1 and TRBJ1-2. TRBV12-1 is given as a pseudogene. The CDR3 loop spans 15 amino acids. CDR3 DNA sequence: TGTGCCAGCAGCTTCCGGGGCGGGAGGAGACGCGGCTACACCTTC. Protein sequence: CASSFRGGRRRGYTF.

The chain carries TRBV18 and TRBJ1-1; no reliable D call. CDR1 is KGHSH, CDR2 LQKENI, per germline. Trimming left V 3 bases short and J 6 bases short, with 17 bases between. The length of the CDR3 is 15 residues. In DNA form, the CDR3 reads TGTGCCAGCTCACCTTGGGAGGCGTCTGTCTCTGAAGCTTTCTTT. Protein sequence: CASSPWEASVSEAFF.

The rearrangement links TRBV14 to TRBJ1-6; TRBD1 is a possible D gene (5 bases). The germline gives CDR1 SGHDN, CDR2 FVKESK. V was cut by 2 bases and J by 7 bases, with 9 bases left in between. The CDR3 consists of 14 residues. CDR3 amino acids: CASSQSRANSPLHF. In DNA, the CDR3 is TGTGCCAGCAGCCAATCCAGGGCAAATTCACCCCTCCACTTT.

In DNA form, the CDR3 reads TGTGCCAGCAGTTACGCCCGGGACACTGGCTACACCTTC. Its translation: CASSYARDTGYTF. This rearrangement joins TRBV6-6 to TRBJ1-2, with a tentative D call TRBD1 (6 bases). The CDR3 consists of 13 residues. In germline, CDR1 is MNHNY, CDR2 SVGAGI (reference sequence). Trimming removed 2 bases from V and 7 bases from J, with 11 bases in between.

The gene calls are TRBV30 and TRBJ1-4; D remains unclear. Germline V gene sequence: CDR1 GTSNPN, CDR2 SVGIG (reference sequence). CDR3 length equals 13 residues. V lost 6 bases, J lost 4 bases, and 12 bases lay in between. The CDR3 is CACYARDNEKLFF. The DNA of the CDR3 is TGTGCCTGCTACGCAAGAGATAATGAAAAACTGTTTTTT.

A single count supports this clone. The genes are TRBV5-1 and TRBJ1-2, with 7 bases lining up with TRBD1. The junction had 4 bases not matched to a gene; V was cut back by 4 bases and J by 7 bases. Germline V gene data show CDR1 as SGHRS and CDR2 as YFSETQ. This CDR3 region has 12 residues. The CDR3 DNA is TGCGCCAGCAGCCCAGGGACAGTTGGCTACACCTTC. As protein: CASSPGTVGYTF.

The rearrangement joins TRBV11-2 to TRBJ2-7, with 7 bases identical to TRBD1. V lost 3 bases to trimming and J lost 6 bases; unmatched junction nucleotides: 2. The CDR3 is 12 amino acids. CDR1 is SGHAT, CDR2 FQNNGV, per germline. DNA of the CDR3: TGTGCCAGCAGCTTTCCAGGGGGCGAGCAGTACTTC. Translating it yields CASSFPGGEQYF.

This clone is a singleton in its sample. This sequence joins TRBV7-2 and TRBJ2-5; 7 bases align to TRBD1. The germline CDR1 and CDR2 sequences are SGHTA and FQGNSA. This CDR3 region has 19 residues. After removal of 3 bases from V and 5 bases from J, the junction contained 21 bases not matched to a gene. CDR3 sequence (DNA): TGTGCCAGCAGCTTTAGAACGTCCTGGGACAGCCAGTATAGGGAGACCCAGTACTTC. It yields the protein CASSFRTSWDSQYRETQYF.

CDR3 DNA sequence: TGTGCCAGCAGTTACTCCAGATATAATTCACCCCTCCACTTT. The encoded protein is CASSYSRYNSPLHF. The J gene is TRBJ1-6, the V gene TRBV6-5; no reliable D call. There are 14 residues in the CDR3. The germline gives CDR1 MNHEY, CDR2 SVGAGI. V lost 0 bases and J lost 4, with 4 bases in between.